This TCR beta chain was sequenced during a study of response to subunit inactivated influenza vaccine. Points from the study as a whole: Authors suggested that a seasonal influenza vaccination recruits few new T cells each time.

This clonotype was seen many times. Its target is not known. MiXCR was run by TCRdb on the RT-PCR reads, yielding one entry per CDR3 protein. The sample shows approximately 530,000 distinct CDR3 sequences, under 8.5% of them seen only once. Looked up from germline, CDR1 is DFQATT and CDR2 is SNEGSKA (reference sequence). The CDR3 has 15 amino acids. After removal of 0 bases from V and 7 bases from J, the junction contained 8 bases not matched to a gene. The rearrangement uses TRBV20-1 and TRBJ2-7; 11 bases match TRBD1. The receptor's source is a man aged 50 to 69 who received an inactivated influenza vaccine. The starting material was PBMCs from blood, obtained about 24 months after vaccination. The CDR3 region has the DNA TGCAGTGCTAGAGATGGGGACAGGGGGTTAGAAGAGCAGTACTTC. Translating gives CSARDGDRGLEEQYF.